This T cell receptor (beta chain) was captured by sequencing in a study of T cell responses to AZD1222 COVID-19 vaccine. V was trimmed by 5 bases and J by 2 bases, leaving 10 bases between them. The CDR3 runs 13 residues. Here immunoSEQ multiplex PCR was the method, and the copy in TCRdb shows in-frame clones only, minus some. The sample contains roughly 150,000 clones, roughly 94% of which appear only once. This clone was found once. The antigen remains unidentified. Findings and caveats of the study: White British donors predominated, females outnumbered males, and clonal diversity was possibly underestimated.

The chain combines TRBV12-3 or TRBV12-4 with TRBJ2-7; the D is unclear. This receptor was obtained from an adult who received the AZD1222 COVID-19 vaccine. Sample: peripheral blood, taken 28 days after the second AZD1222 dose. CDR3 residues: CASSARVAYEQYF. For the CDR3, the DNA is TGTGCCAGCAGTGCGCGAGTAGCCTACGAGCAGTACTTC.